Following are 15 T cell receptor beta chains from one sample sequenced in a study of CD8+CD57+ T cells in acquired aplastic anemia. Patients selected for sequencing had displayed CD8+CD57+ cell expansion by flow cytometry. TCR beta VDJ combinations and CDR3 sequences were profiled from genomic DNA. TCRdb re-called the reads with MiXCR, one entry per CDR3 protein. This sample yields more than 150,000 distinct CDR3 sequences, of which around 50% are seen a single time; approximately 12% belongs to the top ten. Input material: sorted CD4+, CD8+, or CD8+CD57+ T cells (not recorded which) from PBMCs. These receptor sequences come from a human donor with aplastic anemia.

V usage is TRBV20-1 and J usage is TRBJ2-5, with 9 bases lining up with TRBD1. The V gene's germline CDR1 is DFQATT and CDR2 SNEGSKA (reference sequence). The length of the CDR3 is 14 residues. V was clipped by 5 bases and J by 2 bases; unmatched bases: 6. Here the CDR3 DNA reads TGCAGTGCTGATTCCGGGACAGGGCAAGAGACCCAGTACTTC. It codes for CSADSGTGQETQYF.

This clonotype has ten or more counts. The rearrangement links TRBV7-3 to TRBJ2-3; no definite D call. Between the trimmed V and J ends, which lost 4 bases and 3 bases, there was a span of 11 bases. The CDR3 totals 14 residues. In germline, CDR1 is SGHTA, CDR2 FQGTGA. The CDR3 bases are TGTGCCAGCAGCTCCCGTACCGGAACAGATACGCAGTATTTT. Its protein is CASSSRTGTDTQYF.

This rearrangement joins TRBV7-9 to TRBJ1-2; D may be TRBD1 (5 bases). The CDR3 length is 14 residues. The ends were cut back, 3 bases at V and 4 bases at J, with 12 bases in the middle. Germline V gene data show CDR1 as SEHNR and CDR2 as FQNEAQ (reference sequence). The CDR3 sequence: CASSLDMGGYGYTF. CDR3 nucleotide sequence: TGTGCCAGCAGCTTGGACATGGGCGGCTATGGCTACACCTTC.

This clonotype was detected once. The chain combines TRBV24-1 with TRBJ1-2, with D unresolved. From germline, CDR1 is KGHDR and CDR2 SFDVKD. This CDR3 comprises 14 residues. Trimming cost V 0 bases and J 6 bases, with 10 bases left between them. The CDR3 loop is CATSDLRVVDGYTF. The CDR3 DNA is TGTGCCACCAGTGATTTGCGGGTCGTGGATGGCTACACCTTC.

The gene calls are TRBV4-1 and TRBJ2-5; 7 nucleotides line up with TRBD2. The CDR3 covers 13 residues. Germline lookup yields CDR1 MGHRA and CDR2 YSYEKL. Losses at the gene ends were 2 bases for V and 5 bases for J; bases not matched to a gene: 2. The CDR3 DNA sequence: TGCGCCAGCAGCCAATGGCGGGGGGAGACCCAGTACTTC. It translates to CASSQWRGETQYF.

The DNA for the CDR3 is TGCGCCAGCAGCTTGGGGACAGGGTCGGAAAACGAGCAGTACTTC. It translates to CASSLGTGSENEQYF. The chain has TRBV5-1 and TRBJ2-7; 8 positions match TRBD1. The CDR3 length is 15 residues. After removal of 0 bases from V and 5 bases from J, the junction contained 7 bases not matched to a gene. Germline V lookup: CDR1 SGHRS, CDR2 YFSETQ.

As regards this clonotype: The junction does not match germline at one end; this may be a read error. The CDR3 protein is CAISSAFGGDQETQYF. CDR3 DNA: TGTGCCATCAGTTCCGCCTTCGGGGGGGACCAAGAGACCCAGTACTTC. The chain links TRBV24-1 to TRBJ2-5, with 8 positions matching TRBD2. The length of the CDR3 is 16 residues. Germline-derived CDR1 and CDR2 are KGHDR and SFDVKD.

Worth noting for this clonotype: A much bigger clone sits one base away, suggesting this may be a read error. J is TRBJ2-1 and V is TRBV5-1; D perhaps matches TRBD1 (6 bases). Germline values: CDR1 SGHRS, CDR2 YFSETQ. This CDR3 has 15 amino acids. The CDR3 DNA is TGCGCCAGCAGCTTGACAGGGTACTCCTACAATGGGCAGTTCTTC. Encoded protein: CASSLTGYSYNGQFF.

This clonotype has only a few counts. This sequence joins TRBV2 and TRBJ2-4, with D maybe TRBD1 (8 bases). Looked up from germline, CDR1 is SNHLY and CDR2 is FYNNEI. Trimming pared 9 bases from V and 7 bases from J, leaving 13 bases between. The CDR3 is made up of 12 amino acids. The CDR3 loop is CARQQGGNIQYF. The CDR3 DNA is TGTGCCAGGCAACAGGGGGGGAACATTCAGTACTTC.

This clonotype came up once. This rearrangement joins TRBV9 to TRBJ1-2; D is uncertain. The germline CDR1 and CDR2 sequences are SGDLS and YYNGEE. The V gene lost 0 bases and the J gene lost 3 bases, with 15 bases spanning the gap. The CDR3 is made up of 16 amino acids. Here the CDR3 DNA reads TGTGCCAGCAGCGTAGCAGGTGGCGGGTCGGACTATGGCTACACCTTC. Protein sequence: CASSVAGGGSDYGYTF. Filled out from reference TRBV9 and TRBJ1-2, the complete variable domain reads DSGVTQTPKHLITATGQRVTLRCSPRSGDLSVYWYQQSLDQGLQFLIQYYNGEERAKGNILERFSAQQFPDLHSELNLSSLELGDSALYFCASSVAGGGSDYGYTFGSGTRLTVV.

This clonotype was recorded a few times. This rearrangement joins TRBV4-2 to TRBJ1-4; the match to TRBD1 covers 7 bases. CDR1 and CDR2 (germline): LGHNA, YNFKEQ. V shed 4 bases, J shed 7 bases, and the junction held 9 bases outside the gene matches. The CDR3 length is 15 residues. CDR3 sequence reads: CASSLAQGGREKLFF. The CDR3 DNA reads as TGTGCCAGCAGCCTAGCTCAGGGGGGGCGTGAAAAACTGTTTTTT.

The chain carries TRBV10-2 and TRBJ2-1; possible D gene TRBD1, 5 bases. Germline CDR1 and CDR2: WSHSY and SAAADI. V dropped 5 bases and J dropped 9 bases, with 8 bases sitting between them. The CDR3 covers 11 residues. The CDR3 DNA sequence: TGCGCCAGCAGTCCTAGGGGTGAGCAGTTCTTC. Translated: CASSPRGEQFF.

CDR3 sequence reads: CASSDGQGADTQYF. Here the CDR3 DNA reads TGTGCCAGCAGTGACGGACAGGGGGCAGATACGCAGTATTTT. This chain joins TRBV6-4 and TRBJ2-3; TRBD1 agrees at 10 bases. Trimming at V came to 2 bases and at J to 4 bases, leaving 0 bases not matched to a gene. The CDR3 has 14 amino acids. Germline V gives CDR1 MRHNA, CDR2 SNTAGT.

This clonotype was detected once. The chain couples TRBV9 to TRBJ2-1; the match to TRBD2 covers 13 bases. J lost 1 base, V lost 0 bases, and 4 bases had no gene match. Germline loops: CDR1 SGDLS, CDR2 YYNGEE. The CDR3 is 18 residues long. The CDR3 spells CASSVEAGLAGSYNEQFF. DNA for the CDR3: TGTGCCAGCAGCGTAGAGGCGGGACTAGCGGGATCCTACAATGAGCAGTTCTTC. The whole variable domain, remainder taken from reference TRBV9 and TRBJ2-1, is DSGVTQTPKHLITATGQRVTLRCSPRSGDLSVYWYQQSLDQGLQFLIQYYNGEERAKGNILERFSAQQFPDLHSELNLSSLELGDSALYFCASSVEAGLAGSYNEQFFGPGTRLTVL.

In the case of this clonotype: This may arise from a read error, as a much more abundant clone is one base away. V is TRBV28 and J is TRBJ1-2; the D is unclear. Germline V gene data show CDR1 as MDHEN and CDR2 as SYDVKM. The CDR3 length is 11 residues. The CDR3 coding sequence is TGTGCCACCCAATCTCCCCCTGGCTACGCCTTC. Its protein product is CATQSPPGYAF.